This T cell receptor beta chain was sequenced for a study of blood T cell repertoires in COVID-19. Study background: COVID-19 samples collected from the United States, Italy and Spain covered acute and convalescent phases. In each case, the material was cDNA or gDNA derived from T cells, B-cell-depleted T cells, or PBMCs.

From germline, CDR1 is SGHAT and CDR2 FQNNGV. The CDR3 sequence is 12 residues long. The V end was cut by 6 bases, the J end by 4 bases, with 9 bases between. Per the original methods: Reference gene primer amplification in the assay estimated nucleated cell counts. Repertoires were generated with immunoSEQ multiplex PCR, while TCRdb's copy carries only in-frame clones and drops some. Clone size and the V and J calls come from that table; the DNA yielded D and trimming. The table shows approximately 250,000 clones, with roughly 85% occurring only once. Seattle enrolled patients during active infection and tracked them longitudinally.

This chain links TRBV11-2 with TRBJ1-1, with D hard to call. The sample was peripheral blood. The TCR originated in a man aged 50-59 years with COVID-19, enrolled during active disease. The CDR3 sequence is CASRPHSTEAFF. The DNA for the CDR3 is TGTGCCAGCAGACCACACAGCACTGAAGCTTTCTTT.